These 6 T cell receptor beta chains came from one sample sequenced in a study of radiotherapy plus CTLA-4 blockade in lung cancer (dated by TCRdb to between 2017 and 2018). Library creation used the immunoSEQ multiplex PCR assay. In its TCRdb copy, this immuneACCESS table keeps in-frame sequences only and misses some clones. Where compared with another copy, unresolved V genes explain less than half of these, and the others have no known cause. In this sample the table shows roughly 90,000 clones, less than 80% of which occur a single time. Clones ranked in the top ten supply 11% to 15% of the sample. The material sequenced was peripheral blood, taken from a patient treated with radiotherapy plus ipilimumab. The receptors originated from a human donor with non-small cell lung cancer that progressed on radiotherapy plus ipilimumab.

A single count supports this clone. The genes are TRBV2 and TRBJ1-1; D not certain. The germline gives CDR1 SNHLY, CDR2 FYNNEI. CDR3 size: 11 residues. V lost 2 bases and J lost 3, with 1 base in between. The CDR3 region is CASSEYTEAFF. The CDR3 DNA reads TGTGCCAGCAGTGAATACACTGAAGCTTTCTTT.

The chain uses TRBV9 and TRBJ2-5; TRBD2 might be the D (5 bases). The CDR3 length is 16 residues. The germline gives CDR1 SGDLS, CDR2 YYNGEE. V lost 10 bases, J lost 5 bases, and 27 bases lay in between. The CDR3 DNA reads TGTGCCGCCTATGGGGTCCGGGGATGGGGTACGGAGACCCAGTACTTC. Protein: CAAYGVRGWGTETQYF.

This chain links TRBV27 with TRBJ1-5; possible D gene TRBD1, 5 bases. Trimming shortened V by 3 bases and J by 3 bases, and 12 bases separated the two germline ends. This CDR3 contains 15 residues. Germline-derived CDR1 and CDR2 are MNHEY and SMNVEV (reference sequence). CDR3 sequence: CASSFRQGHNQPQHF. Here the CDR3 DNA reads TGTGCCAGCAGTTTCCGGCAGGGCCACAATCAGCCCCAGCATTTT.

This clone was found once. The chain carries TRBV13 and TRBJ2-7, with 9 bases identical to TRBD1. Germline V gene lookup returns CDR1 PRHDT and CDR2 FYEKMQ (reference sequence). V shed 7 bases and J 1 base; nucleotides not matched to a gene: 5. The CDR3 is made up of 14 amino acids. CDR3 coding DNA: TGTGCCAGCACCATGGGGACAGGGTCCTACGAGCAGTACTTC. Translated, it gives CASTMGTGSYEQYF.

The J gene is TRBJ1-2, the V gene TRBV6-6; D not resolved. The V and J ends lost 0 bases and 3 bases respectively, with 8 bases between them. The length of the CDR3 is 14 residues. Germline V gene sequence: CDR1 MNHNY, CDR2 SVGAGI (reference sequence). For the CDR3, the DNA is TGTGCCAGCAGTTACTCGACGGGCTACTATGGCTACACCTTC. This codes for CASSYSTGYYGYTF.

The gene calls are TRBV6-1 and TRBJ2-1, with TRBD1 matching 8 bases. CDR3 length: 13 residues. Germline values: CDR1 MNHNS, CDR2 SASEGT. With V trimmed by 3 bases and J by 9 bases, 4 bases remained unmatched. The CDR3 nucleotides read TGTGCCAGCAGTGATCAGGGGGCAGGTGAGCAGTTCTTC. This gives the protein CASSDQGAGEQFF.